Sequencing of this T cell receptor beta chain was carried out in a study of Ad26.COV2.S vaccination and SARS-CoV-2 variants. Study in general: Ad26.COV2.S shots went into the muscle once or twice, 56 days apart.

Method: immunoSEQ multiplex PCR; TCRdb's copy keeps in-frame clones and lacks some. The sample has 510,000 or so clones, roughly 89% seen once. CDR1 and CDR2 (germline): SEHNR, FQNEAQ (reference sequence). The length of the CDR3 is 12 residues. V lost 3 bases to trimming and J lost 9 bases, with 9 bases between them. Treatment reported: roughly 19 received Ad26.COV2.S at low or high dose, single or two shots; five or six received placebo; per-sample allocation not given. Following the first vaccine or placebo injection, samples were taken on day 63. Based in Boston, the donor was an adult of 18-55 years. Wuhan-strain spike was delivered by a replication-incompetent Ad26 vector.

The chain links TRBV7-9 to TRBJ2-1, with D possibly being TRBD1 (5 bases). The sample in question was peripheral blood, obtained in a trial of Ad26.COV2.S vaccine versus placebo. The TCR comes from a person aged 18-65 years who received the Ad26.COV2.S COVID-19 vaccine or a placebo. CDR3 amino acids: CASSFERGEQFF. In DNA form, the CDR3 reads TGTGCCAGCAGCTTCGAAAGGGGTGAGCAGTTCTTC. Complete variable domain (other parts from reference TRBV7-9 and TRBJ2-1): DTGVSQNPRHKITKRGQNVTFRCDPISEHNRLYWYRQTLGQGPEFLTYFQNEAQLEKSRLLSDRFSAERPKGSFSTLEIQRTEQGDSAMYLCASSFERGEQFFGPGTRLTVL.